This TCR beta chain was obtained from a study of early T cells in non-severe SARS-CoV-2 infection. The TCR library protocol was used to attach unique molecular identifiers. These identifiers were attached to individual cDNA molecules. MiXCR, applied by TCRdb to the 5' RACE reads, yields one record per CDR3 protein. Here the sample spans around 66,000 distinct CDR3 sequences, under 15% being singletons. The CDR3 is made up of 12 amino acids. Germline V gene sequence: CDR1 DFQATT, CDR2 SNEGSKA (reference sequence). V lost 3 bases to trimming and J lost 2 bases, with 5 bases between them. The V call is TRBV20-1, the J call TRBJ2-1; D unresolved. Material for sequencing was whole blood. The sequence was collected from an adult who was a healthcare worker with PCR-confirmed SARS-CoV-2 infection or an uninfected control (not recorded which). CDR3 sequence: CSASSAYNEQFF. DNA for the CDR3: TGCAGTGCTAGCTCAGCCTACAATGAGCAGTTCTTC.